The rows below give T cell receptor beta chains drawn from one sample of a study of spatial heterogeneity in lung cancer. In TCRdb, the 5' RACE reads were re-called with MiXCR into one record per CDR3 protein. The sample has some 78,000 distinct CDR3 sequences; under 8.5% are singletons. Here the sequenced sample was PBMCs, taken at surgery. The receptors shown here come from a male donor with early-stage non-small cell lung cancer. The CDR3 runs from the conserved cysteine through the conserved F or W. Each record gives: D gene, J gene, V gene, clone size, CDR3 DNA, CDR3 protein. The D gene is left open where the match is weak. Size is stated for part of the rows, as once, few or many counts, or as a class when the clone is expanded.

>NA|TRBJ1-5|TRBV3-1|NA
TGTGCCAGCAGCCAAAAGGGCAATCAGCCCCAGCATTTT
CASSQKGNQPQHF
>TRBD1|TRBJ2-3|TRBV29-1|many
TGCAGCGTTGACCCCCGAGACAGGGGAACAGATACGCAGTATTTT
CSVDPRDRGTDTQYF
>TRBD1|TRBJ1-2|TRBV20-1|many
TGCAGTGCTTCGGACAGGGAGGGCTACACCTTC
CSASDREGYTF
>TRBD1|TRBJ1-5|TRBV27|many
TGTGCCAGCAGTTTAAACAGGGGCGGTCAGCCCCAGCATTTT
CASSLNRGGQPQHF
>NA|TRBJ1-4|TRBV25-1|NA
TGTGCCAGCAGTGAATTAGGAAGGGATGAAAAACTGTTTTTT
CASSELGRDEKLFF
>NA|TRBJ1-5|TRBV7-2|many
TGTGCCAGCAGCTTAGACGGTAGCAATCAGCCCCAGCATTTT
CASSLDGSNQPQHF
>NA|TRBJ1-2|TRBV3-1|few
TGTGCCAGCAGCCCCCCCTTTCCAGGGGGCTACACCTTC
CASSPPFPGGYTF
>NA|TRBJ1-3|TRBV4-2|many
TGTGCCAGCAGCCAGAATATTGGGTCTGGAAACACCATATATTTT
CASSQNIGSGNTIYF
>NA|TRBJ2-7|TRBV6-1|NA
TGTGCCAGCAGGGAGTGGGACGAGCAGTACTTC
CASREWDEQYF
>NA|TRBJ2-7|TRBV10-3|few
TGTGCCATCAGGGGTCTGGGAGCCTACGAGCAGTACTTC
CAIRGLGAYEQYF
>NA|TRBJ1-1|TRBV4-1|few
TGCGCCAGCAGCACGGTTGATCAGGTCGCTGAAGCTTTCTTT
CASSTVDQVAEAFF
>NA|TRBJ2-5|TRBV6-6|many
TGTGCCAGCAGTTATATAATGGGGAAGCAAGAGACCCAGTACTTC
CASSYIMGKQETQYF
>TRBD1|TRBJ2-1|TRBV6-2/TRBV6-3|many
TGTGCCGGGGGGACAGGTTACAATGAGCAGTTCTTC
CAGGTGYNEQFF
>NA|TRBJ1-2|TRBV4-3|NA
TGCGCCAGCAGCCAAGAAGGGCGGGGAGTCGACTATGGCTACACCTTC
CASSQEGRGVDYGYTF
>NA|TRBJ1-1|TRBV5-1|few
TGCGCCAGCAGCTTGGCAACGGGCAAGAACACTGAAGCTTTCTTT
CASSLATGKNTEAFF
>NA|TRBJ2-5|TRBV5-4|few
TGTGCCAGCAGATATCCGAGGTCAGAGACCCAGTACTTC
CASRYPRSETQYF